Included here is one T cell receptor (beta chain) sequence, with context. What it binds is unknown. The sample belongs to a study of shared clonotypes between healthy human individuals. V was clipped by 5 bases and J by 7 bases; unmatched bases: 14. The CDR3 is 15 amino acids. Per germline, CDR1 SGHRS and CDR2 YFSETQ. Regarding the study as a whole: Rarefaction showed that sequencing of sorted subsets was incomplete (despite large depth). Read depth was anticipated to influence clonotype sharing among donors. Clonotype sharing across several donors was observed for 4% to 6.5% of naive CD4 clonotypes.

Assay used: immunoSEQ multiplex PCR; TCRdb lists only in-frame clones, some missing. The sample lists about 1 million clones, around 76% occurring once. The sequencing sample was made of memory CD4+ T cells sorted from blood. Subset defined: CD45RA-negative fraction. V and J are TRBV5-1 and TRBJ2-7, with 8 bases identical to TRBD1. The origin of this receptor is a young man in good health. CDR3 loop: CASSRVATGDFEQYF. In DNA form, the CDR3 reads TGCGCCAGCAGTCGGGTGGCGACAGGGGATTTTGAGCAGTACTTC.